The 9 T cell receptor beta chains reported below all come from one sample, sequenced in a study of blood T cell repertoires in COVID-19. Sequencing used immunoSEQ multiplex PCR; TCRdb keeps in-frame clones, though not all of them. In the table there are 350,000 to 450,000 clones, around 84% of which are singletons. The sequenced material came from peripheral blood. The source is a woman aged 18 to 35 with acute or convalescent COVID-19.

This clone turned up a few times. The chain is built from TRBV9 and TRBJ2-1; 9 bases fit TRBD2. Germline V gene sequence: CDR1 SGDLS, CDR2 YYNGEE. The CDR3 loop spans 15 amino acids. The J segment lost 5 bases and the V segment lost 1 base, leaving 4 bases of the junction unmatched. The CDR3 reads CASSVWTSANNEQFF. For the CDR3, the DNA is TGTGCCAGCAGCGTATGGACTAGCGCAAACAATGAGCAGTTCTTC.

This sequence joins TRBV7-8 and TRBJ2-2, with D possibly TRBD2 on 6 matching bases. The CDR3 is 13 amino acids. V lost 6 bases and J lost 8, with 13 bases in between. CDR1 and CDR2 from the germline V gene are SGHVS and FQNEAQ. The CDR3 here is CASSLLAGGELFF. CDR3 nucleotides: TGTGCCAGCAGTTTACTAGCCGGTGGGGAGCTGTTTTTT. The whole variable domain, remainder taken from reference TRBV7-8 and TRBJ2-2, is GAGVSQSPRYKVAKRGQDVALRCDPISGHVSLFWYQQALGQGPEFLTYFQNEAQLDKSGLPSDRFFAERPEGSVSTLKIQRTQQEDSAVYLCASSLLAGGELFFGEGSRLTVL.

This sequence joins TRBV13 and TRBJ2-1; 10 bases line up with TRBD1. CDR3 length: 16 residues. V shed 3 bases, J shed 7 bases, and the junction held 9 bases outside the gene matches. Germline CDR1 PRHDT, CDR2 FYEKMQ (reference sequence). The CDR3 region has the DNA TGTGCCAGCAGCTTTACGGGGACAGGGGATTGGAATGAGCAGTTCTTC. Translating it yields CASSFTGTGDWNEQFF.

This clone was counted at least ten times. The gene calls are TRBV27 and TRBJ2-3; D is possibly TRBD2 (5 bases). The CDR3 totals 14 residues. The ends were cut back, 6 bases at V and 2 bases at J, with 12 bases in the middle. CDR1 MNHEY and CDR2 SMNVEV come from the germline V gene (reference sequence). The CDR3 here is CASRSIGVTDTQYF. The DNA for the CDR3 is TGTGCCAGCAGATCCATCGGGGTCACAGATACGCAGTATTTT.

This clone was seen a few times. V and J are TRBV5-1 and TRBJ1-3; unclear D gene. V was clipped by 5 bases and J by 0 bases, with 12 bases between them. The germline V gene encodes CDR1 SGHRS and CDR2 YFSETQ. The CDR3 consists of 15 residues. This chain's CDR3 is CASSSSVNSGNTIYF. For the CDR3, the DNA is TGCGCCAGCAGTTCGTCAGTGAACTCTGGAAACACCATATATTTT. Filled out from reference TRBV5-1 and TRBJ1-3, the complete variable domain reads KAGVTQTPRYLIKTRGQQVTLSCSPISGHRSVSWYQQTPGQGLQFLFEYFSETQRNKGNFPGRFSGRQFSNSRSEMNVSTLELGDSALYLCASSSSVNSGNTIYFGEGSWLTVV.

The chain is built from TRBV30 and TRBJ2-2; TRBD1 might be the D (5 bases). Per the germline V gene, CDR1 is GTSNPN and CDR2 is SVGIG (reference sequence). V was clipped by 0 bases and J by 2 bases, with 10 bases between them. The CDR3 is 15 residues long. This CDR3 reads CAWSVPDSNTGELFF. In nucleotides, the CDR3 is TGTGCCTGGAGTGTACCTGACAGTAACACCGGGGAGCTGTTTTTT.

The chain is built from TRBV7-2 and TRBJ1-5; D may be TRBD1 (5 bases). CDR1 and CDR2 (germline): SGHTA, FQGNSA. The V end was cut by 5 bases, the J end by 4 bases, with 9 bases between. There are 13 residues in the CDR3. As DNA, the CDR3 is TGTGCCAGCAGCCTGCGACAGAATCAGCCCCAGCATTTT. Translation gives CASSLRQNQPQHF.

This CDR3 reads CASSSGLGGDTQYF. CDR3 in DNA: TGTGCCAGCAGCTCTGGGCTGGGGGGGGATACGCAGTATTTT. This sequence joins TRBV7-3 and TRBJ2-3, with 7 bases matching TRBD2. This CDR3 spans 14 amino acids. V shed 4 bases, J shed 6 bases, and the junction held 7 bases outside the gene matches. CDR1 is SGHTA and CDR2 is FQGTGA in the germline V gene.

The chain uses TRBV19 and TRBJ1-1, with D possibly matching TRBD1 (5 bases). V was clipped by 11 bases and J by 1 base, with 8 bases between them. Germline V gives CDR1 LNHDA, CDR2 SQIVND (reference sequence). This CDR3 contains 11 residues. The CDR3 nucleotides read TGTGCCCGAACAGGGAACACTGAAGCTTTCTTT. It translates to CARTGNTEAFF.